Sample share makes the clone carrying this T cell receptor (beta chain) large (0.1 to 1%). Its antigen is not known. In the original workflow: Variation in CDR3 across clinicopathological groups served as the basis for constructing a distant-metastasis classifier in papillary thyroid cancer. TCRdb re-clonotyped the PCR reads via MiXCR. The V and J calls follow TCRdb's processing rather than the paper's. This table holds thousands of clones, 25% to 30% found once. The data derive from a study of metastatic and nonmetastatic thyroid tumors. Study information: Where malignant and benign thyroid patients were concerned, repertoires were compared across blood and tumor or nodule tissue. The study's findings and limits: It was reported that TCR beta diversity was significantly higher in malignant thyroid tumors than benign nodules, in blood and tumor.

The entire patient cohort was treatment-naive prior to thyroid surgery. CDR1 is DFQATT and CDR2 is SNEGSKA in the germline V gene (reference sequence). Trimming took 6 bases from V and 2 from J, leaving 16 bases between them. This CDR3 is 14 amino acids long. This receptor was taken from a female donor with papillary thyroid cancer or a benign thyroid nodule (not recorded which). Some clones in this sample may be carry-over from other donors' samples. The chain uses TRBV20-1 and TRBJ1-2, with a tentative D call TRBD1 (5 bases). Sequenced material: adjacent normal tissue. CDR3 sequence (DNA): TGCAGTGCCGAGAGGGGCGGACCCAACTATGGCTACACCTTC. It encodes CSAERGGPNYGYTF.